Presented here are 4 T cell receptor beta chains from one specimen sequenced in a study of regulatory T cells in long-lasting Graves disease listed by TCRdb under 2021. The library was produced with multiplex PCR. The sample was run on an Illumina HiSeq 4000. iRepertoire HTBI primers and Arm-PCR amplification of CDR3 regions were used to construct TCR beta libraries. Using fastp trimming at Q25 and MiXCR clonotype assembly, TCRdb reanalyzed the public sequencing data and kept in-frame beta chains. Identical CDR3 protein sequences are pooled into one entry, listed with their most common genes and DNA. The table for this sample lists hundreds of thousands of distinct CDR3 sequences; 16% of them were counted only once. The ten largest clones represent around 18% of the sample. The sample's time point label is to be understood as: newly diagnosed GD, antithyroid drugs for less than 3 months. For both TCR sequencing and RNA sequencing, RNA was extracted from PBMCs in TRIzol.

The data also belong to a second study, concerning T cells in Graves' hyperthyroidism and ophthalmopathy.

Sequences were derived from peripheral blood mononuclear cells (PBMCs), sampled at new diagnosis, from a patient treated with antithyroid drugs. The origin of the receptors is a woman aged 25 to 45 with Graves disease. Donor details come from another sample of the same person, matched by shared clones.

This clonotype has a single count. The chain has TRBV5-5 and TRBJ2-2; D is unclear. The CDR3 runs to 15 residues. CDR1 and CDR2 (germline): SGHKS, YYEKEE (reference sequence). V lost 4 bases to trimming and J lost 4 bases, with 14 bases between them. The CDR3: CASSPVVSATGELFF. Written as DNA, the CDR3 is TGTGCCAGCAGCCCAGTAGTTTCGGCCACCGGGGAGCTGTTTTTT.

This clonotype was counted only a few times. The genes are TRBV4-2 and TRBJ1-2; D is uncertain. The germline V and J ends were trimmed by 0 bases and 3 bases, with 17 bases remaining between them. The CDR3 loop spans 17 amino acids. Germline CDR1 reads LGHNA; CDR2 reads YNFKEQ. CDR3 nucleotides: TGTGCCAGCAGCCAAGAATTCGGTGGGGAACTGGACTATGGCTACACCTTC. Its protein is CASSQEFGGELDYGYTF.

This clonotype occurred a few times. This chain connects TRBV24-1 to TRBJ2-5, with D tentatively TRBD1 (6 bases). CDR1 is KGHDR and CDR2 is SFDVKD in the germline V gene. Trimming took 1 base from V and 5 from J, leaving 10 bases between them. This CDR3 comprises 14 residues. CDR3 DNA: TGTGCCACCAGTGATTTTTGGGACAAGGAGACCCAGTACTTC. Translation: CATSDFWDKETQYF.

The genes are TRBV4-2 and TRBJ2-1; tentative D call: TRBD2 (6 bases). CDR1 and CDR2 (germline): LGHNA, YNFKEQ. CDR3 length equals 16 residues. Trimming removed 0 bases from V and 8 bases from J, with 17 bases in between. For the CDR3, the DNA is TGTGCCAGCAGCCAAGAAATACGGGGCAGGGAGGATGAGCAGTTCTTC. It yields the protein CASSQEIRGREDEQFF.